Sequencing of this T cell receptor (beta chain) was carried out in a study of T cells in Graves' hyperthyroidism and ophthalmopathy (dated by TCRdb to about 2019). For context, the study as a whole: Peripheral blood was collected at initial diagnosis, before any treatment. To identify distinguishing TCR V-J signatures, a discovery cohort of some 100 patients was used, comprising 40 to 45 with Graves' ophthalmopathy and around 57 with stable Graves' hyperthyroidism. Whether ophthalmopathy could be predicted prospectively was tested in an independent validation cohort made up of under 20 hyperthyroidism patients plus 17 patients who later progressed to ophthalmopathy. The roughly 100 discovery patients were divided at random into training and test sets in a 7:3 ratio. In about 6 Graves' hyperthyroidism patients, the study also compared T-cell repertoires from thyroid tissue with T-cell repertoires from blood. Following sampling, methimazole starting at 30 mg daily was given to hyperthyroidism patients, and high-dose intravenous methylprednisolone was given to ophthalmopathy patients. TCR Vbeta CDR3 sequencing of 120 to 150 peripheral blood samples (roughly 41 ophthalmopathy, 75 or so hyperthyroidism and roughly 17 progressor patients) is reported in the paper. Results the study describes overall, beyond this receptor: Sample size was not statistically predetermined, and investigators were not blinded to group allocation. In validation, progression to ophthalmopathy was predicted by the model with nearly 71% sensitivity and roughly 72% specificity, a median of approximately 7.1 months before onset. A model built on a 13 V-J signature distinguished ophthalmopathy from stable hyperthyroidism, reaching roughly 88% sensitivity and around 81% specificity in cross-validation and 80%/75% in testing. Most expanded thyroid clonotypes (frequency above 0.001) were also found in blood, which suggests that blood repertoires may mirror thyroid immune responses.

The junction carries 3 bases between V and J, which are trimmed by 0 bases and 5 bases respectively. The germline V gene (reference sequence) sets CDR1 to SGHNT and CDR2 to YYREEE. The CDR3 runs 12 amino acids, cysteine and phenylalanine included. The only DNA kept is the CDR3, 36 bases in frame from the first base. The TCR beta CDR3 regions were amplified from the RNA transcripts. For the first round of RT-PCR on the TCR CDR3, the HTBI primer set was used together with the Qiagen OneStep RT-PCR kit. A second multiplex PCR round built the libraries, followed by size selection and purification. Libraries were sequenced paired-end with 100 bp reads on an Illumina HiSeq2000. The study's processing was this. SOAPnuke was used to process the raw data, throwing out any read that contained adapters or uncalled bases, had a mean Phred below 15, or lacked an exact constant-primer or identifier match. High-quality paired reads were merged using COPE v1.2.5, and each unique nucleotide sequence was defined as a clonotype. MiTCR v1.1 was used to align the clonotypes against IMGT TRBV, TRBD and TRBJ reference segments. Only V-J combinations with frequency above 0.0001, covering 99.2% of repertoires, were analysed. The TCS score was defined as F50 (clonal expansion) divided by E x V (chaos), with BLOSUM62-based TCRdist calculated between CDR3 peptides within each V-J. Welch's t-statistics and random forest reduced roughly 500 V-J features to 13, which were used in a naive Bayes classifier (R e1071). TCRdb handled the public reads itself, with Q25 trimming in fastp and clone calling in MiXCR, and kept productive beta chains. Entries are consolidated by CDR3 protein sequence, retaining the most common genes and DNA. Here the V and J calls rest on TCRdb's processing, not on the authors' analysis. In all, the sample holds roughly 360,000 distinct CDR3 sequences, and roughly 14% of those were seen once. 20% of the sample lies in the top ten.

Hyperthyroidism patients were aged 18 to 65 years and newly diagnosed, with disease duration of less than 2 months. Patients with uncontrolled infections, other autoimmune diseases, pregnancy or lactation were excluded. Diagnoses were established on the basis of clinical symptoms, serum thyroxine and TRAb, thyroid ultrasound, and orbital computed tomography. Blood from progressor patients was drawn when they were first diagnosed with hyperthyroidism, before any ophthalmopathy symptoms appeared. Ficoll-Paque density gradient centrifugation was used to isolate PBMCs from about 9 ml of fresh peripheral blood. Patients classed as progressors first received a Graves' hyperthyroidism diagnosis and then went on to develop ophthalmopathy during follow-up. Total RNA was extracted using Trizol reagent, and RNA quality was assessed on an Agilent 2100 Bioanalyzer. There are many counts of this clonotype. It has no known antigen specificity. Base qualities were left out, and no much larger clone turns up one base away.

The TCR comes from a man aged 25 to 40 with Graves' hyperthyroidism that later progressed to Graves' ophthalmopathy. Input material: blood. The sequence joins TRBV5-4 to TRBJ2-1; the D segment cannot be called with confidence. The CDR3 protein: CASSLDDNEQFF. The nucleotides read TGTGCCAGCAGCTTGGACGACAATGAGCAGTTCTTC.